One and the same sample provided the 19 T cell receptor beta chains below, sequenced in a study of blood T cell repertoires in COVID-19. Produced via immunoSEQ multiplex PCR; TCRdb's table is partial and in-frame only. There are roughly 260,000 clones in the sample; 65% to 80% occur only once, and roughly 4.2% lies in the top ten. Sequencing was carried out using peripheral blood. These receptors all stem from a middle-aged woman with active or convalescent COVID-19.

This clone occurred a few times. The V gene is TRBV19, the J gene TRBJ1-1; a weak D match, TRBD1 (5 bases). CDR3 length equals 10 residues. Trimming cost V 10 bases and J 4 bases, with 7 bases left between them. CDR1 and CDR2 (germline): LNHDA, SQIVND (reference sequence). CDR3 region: CATGGTEAFF. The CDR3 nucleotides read TGTGCCACCGGGGGCACTGAAGCTTTCTTT. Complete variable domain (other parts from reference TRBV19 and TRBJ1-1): DGGITQSPKYLFRKEGQNVTLSCEQNLNHDAMYWYRQDPGQGLRLIYYSQIVNDFQKGDIAEGYSVSREKKESFPLTVTSAQKNPTAFYLCATGGTEAFFGQGTRLTVV.

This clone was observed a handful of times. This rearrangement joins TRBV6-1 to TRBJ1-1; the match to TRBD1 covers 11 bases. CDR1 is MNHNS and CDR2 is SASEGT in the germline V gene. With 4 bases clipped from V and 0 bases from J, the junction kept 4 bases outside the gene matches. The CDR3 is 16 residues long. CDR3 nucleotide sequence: TGTGCCAGCAGTGGAAGGACAGGGGGCCTGAACACTGAAGCTTTCTTT. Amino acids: CASSGRTGGLNTEAFF.

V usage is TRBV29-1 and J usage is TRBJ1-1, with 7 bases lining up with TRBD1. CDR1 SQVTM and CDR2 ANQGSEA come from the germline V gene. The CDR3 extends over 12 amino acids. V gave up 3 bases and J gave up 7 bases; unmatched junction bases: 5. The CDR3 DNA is TGCAGCGTTGAGAAGGGGGCGGGTGAAGCTTTCTTT. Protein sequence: CSVEKGAGEAFF.

CDR3 protein: CASSLDGTGGRETQYF. DNA for the CDR3: TGTGCCAGCAGCTTGGATGGGACAGGGGGCAGGGAGACCCAGTACTTC. V and J are TRBV7-3 and TRBJ2-5; TRBD1 matches 12 bases. Per germline, CDR1 SGHTA and CDR2 FQGTGA. CDR3 length: 16 amino acids. V was pared by 3 bases and J by 5 bases, with 7 bases of the junction left unmatched.

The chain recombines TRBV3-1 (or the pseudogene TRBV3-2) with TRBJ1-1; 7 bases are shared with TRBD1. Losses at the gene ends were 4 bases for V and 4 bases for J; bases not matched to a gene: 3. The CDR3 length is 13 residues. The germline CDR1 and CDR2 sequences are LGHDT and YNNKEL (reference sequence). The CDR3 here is CASSRGGGTEAFF. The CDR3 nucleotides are TGTGCCAGCAGCCGAGGGGGCGGCACTGAAGCTTTCTTT.

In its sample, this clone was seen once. CDR3 bases: TGCAGCGTTAACAGGGAATTCGACACTGAAGCTTTCTTT. The encoded protein is CSVNREFDTEAFF. J is TRBJ1-1 and V is TRBV29-1; tentatively, D is TRBD1 (6 bases). V was cut by 5 bases and J by 3 bases, with 13 bases left in between. Germline V gene lookup returns CDR1 SQVTM and CDR2 ANQGSEA. The CDR3 loop spans 13 amino acids.

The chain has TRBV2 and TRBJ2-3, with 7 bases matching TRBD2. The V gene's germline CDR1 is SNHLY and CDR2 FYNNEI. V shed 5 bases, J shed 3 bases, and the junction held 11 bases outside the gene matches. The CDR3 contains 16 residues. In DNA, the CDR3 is TGTGCCAGCAGTTACGGGGGGACTTTGAGGACAGATACGCAGTATTTT. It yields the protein CASSYGGTLRTDTQYF.

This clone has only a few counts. The CDR3 spells CASSPLPRDTEAFF. Written as DNA, the CDR3 is TGCGCCAGCAGCCCACTTCCGAGGGACACTGAAGCTTTCTTT. The genes are TRBV5-1 and TRBJ1-1; D not certain. This CDR3 is built from 14 residues. The germline V gene has CDR1 SGHRS and CDR2 YFSETQ. Between the trimmed V and J ends, which lost 4 bases and 3 bases, there was a span of 13 bases.

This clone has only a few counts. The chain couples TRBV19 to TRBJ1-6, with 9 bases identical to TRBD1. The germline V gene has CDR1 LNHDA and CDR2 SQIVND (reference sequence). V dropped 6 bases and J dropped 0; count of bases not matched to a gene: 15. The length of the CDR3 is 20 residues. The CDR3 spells CASSRVLTGGPSSYNSPLHF. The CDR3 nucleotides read TGTGCCAGTAGCCGAGTCTTAACAGGGGGCCCCAGCTCCTATAATTCACCCCTCCACTTT.

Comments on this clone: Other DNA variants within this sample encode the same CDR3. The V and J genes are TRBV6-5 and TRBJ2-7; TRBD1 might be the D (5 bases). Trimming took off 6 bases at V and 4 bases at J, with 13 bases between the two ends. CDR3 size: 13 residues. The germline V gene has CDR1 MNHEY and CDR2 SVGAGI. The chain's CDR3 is CASSLDSPYEQYF. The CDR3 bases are TGTGCCAGCAGCTTAGACAGCCCGTACGAGCAGTACTTC.

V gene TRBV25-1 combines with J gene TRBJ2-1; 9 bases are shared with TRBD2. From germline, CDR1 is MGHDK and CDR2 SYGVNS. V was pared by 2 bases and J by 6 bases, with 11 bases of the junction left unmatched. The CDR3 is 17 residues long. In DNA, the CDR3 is TGTGCCAGCAGTGAACTTTCGGCTAGCGGGGAAAGCAATGAGCAGTTCTTC. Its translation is CASSELSASGESNEQFF.

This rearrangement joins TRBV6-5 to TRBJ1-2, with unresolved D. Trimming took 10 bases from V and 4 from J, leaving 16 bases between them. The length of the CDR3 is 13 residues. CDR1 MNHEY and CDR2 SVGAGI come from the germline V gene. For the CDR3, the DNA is TGTGCCACAGAGCGGAGTAGGGCCTATGGCTACACCTTC. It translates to CATERSRAYGYTF.

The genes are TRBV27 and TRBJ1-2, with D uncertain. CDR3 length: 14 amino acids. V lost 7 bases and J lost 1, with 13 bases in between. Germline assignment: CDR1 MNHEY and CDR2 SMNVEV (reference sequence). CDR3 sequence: CASKPREVNYGYTF. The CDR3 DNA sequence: TGTGCCAGCAAGCCCCGGGAGGTTAACTATGGCTACACCTTC.

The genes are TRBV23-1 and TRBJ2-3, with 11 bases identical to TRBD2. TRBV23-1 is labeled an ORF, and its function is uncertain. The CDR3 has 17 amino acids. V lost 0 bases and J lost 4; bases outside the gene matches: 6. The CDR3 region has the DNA TGCGCCAGCAGTCAATCTCCCCTAGCGGGGGGCGCAGATACGCAGTATTTT. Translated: CASSQSPLAGGADTQYF.

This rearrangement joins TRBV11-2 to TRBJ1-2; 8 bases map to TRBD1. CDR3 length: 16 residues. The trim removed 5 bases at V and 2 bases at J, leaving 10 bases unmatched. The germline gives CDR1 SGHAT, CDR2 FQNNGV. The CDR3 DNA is TGTGCCAGCAGCGGAGTCAGGGGGCGGGGAAACTATGGCTACACCTTC. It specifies CASSGVRGRGNYGYTF.

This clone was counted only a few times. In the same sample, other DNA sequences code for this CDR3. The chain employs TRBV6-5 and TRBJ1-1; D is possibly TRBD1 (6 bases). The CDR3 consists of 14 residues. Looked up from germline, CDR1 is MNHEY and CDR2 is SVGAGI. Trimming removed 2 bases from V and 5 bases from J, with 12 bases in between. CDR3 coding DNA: TGTGCCAGCAGTTACCTACAGGGTAATACTGAAGCTTTCTTT. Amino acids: CASSYLQGNTEAFF.

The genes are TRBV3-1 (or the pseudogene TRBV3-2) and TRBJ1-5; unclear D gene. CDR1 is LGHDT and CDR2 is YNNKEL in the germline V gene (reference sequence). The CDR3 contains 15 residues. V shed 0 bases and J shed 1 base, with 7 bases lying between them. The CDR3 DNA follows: TGTGCCAGCAGCCAAGATGGCGGGAGCAATCAGCCCCAGCATTTT. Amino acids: CASSQDGGSNQPQHF.

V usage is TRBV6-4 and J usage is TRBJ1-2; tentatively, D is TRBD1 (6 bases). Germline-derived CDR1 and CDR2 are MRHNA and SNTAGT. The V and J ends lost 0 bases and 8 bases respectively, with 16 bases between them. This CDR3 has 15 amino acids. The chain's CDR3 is CASSDSDRPWGGYTF. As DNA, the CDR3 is TGTGCCAGCAGTGACTCCGACAGGCCGTGGGGGGGCTACACCTTC.

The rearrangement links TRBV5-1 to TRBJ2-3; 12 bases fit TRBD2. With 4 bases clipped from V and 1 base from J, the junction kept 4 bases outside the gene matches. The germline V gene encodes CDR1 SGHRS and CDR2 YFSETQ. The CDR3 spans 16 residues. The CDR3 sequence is CASSLRLAGGTDTQYF. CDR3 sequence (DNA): TGCGCCAGCAGCCTGCGACTAGCGGGGGGCACAGATACGCAGTATTTT.